This TCR beta chain was sequenced for a study of T cell changes during pregnancy in multiple sclerosis. Here immunoSEQ multiplex PCR was the method, and the copy in TCRdb shows in-frame clones only, minus some. The data show about 50,000 clones, around 90% seen once. Germline lookup yields CDR1 KGHSH and CDR2 LQKENI. Deletions cut 3 bases from V and 0 bases from J, with 5 bases between. The CDR3 has 13 residues. Sample: CD4+ T cells from peripheral blood mononuclear cells, taken after pregnancy. This clonotype was sampled from a female donor in good health, enrolled as a control in a pregnancy study. The genes are TRBV18 and TRBJ1-1; D is possibly TRBD1 (5 bases). The CDR3 DNA follows: TGTGCCAGCTCACCGACAGTGAACACTGAAGCTTTCTTT. It specifies CASSPTVNTEAFF.